The rows below give T cell receptor beta chains drawn from one sample of a study of cytomegalovirus exposure and HLA in healthy donors. Assay used: immunoSEQ multiplex PCR; TCRdb lists only in-frame clones, some missing. This table has 150,000 to 200,000 clones, approximately 80% appearing once. The sequenced material came from PBMCs. These TCRs come from a man between 18 and 35 years old in good health and CMV-seronegative. Each CDR3 is given with its conserved first and last residue. Fields, in order: clone size, V gene, D gene, J gene, CDR3 protein, CDR3 DNA. The D gene is left open where the match is weak. A clone size is listed for some rows: how often the clone was seen (once, few, many), or a class if it is expanded.

size: few
V: TRBV10-3
D: .
J: TRBJ1-2
CDR3: CAISESVQNYGYTF
DNA: TGTGCCATCAGTGAGTCCGTACAGAACTATGGCTACACCTTC

size: .
V: TRBV7-2
D: .
J: TRBJ2-1
CDR3: CASSPAPQGIDEQFF
DNA: TGTGCCAGCAGCCCAGCCCCTCAGGGAATCGATGAGCAGTTCTTC

size: .
V: TRBV20-1
D: .
J: TRBJ1-2
CDR3: CSATGYGYTF
DNA: TGCAGTGCCACAGGGTATGGCTACACCTTC

size: .
V: TRBV10-3
D: TRBD1
J: TRBJ2-7
CDR3: CAISERTGPEQYF
DNA: TGTGCCATCAGTGAGCGGACAGGCCCCGAGCAGTACTTC

size: .
V: TRBV2
D: .
J: TRBJ2-3
CDR3: CASMGGGGTDTQYF
DNA: TGTGCCAGCATGGGAGGGGGGGGCACAGATACGCAGTATTTT

size: .
V: TRBV6-5
D: TRBD2
J: TRBJ2-1
CDR3: CASIRTSGRNEQFF
DNA: TGTGCCAGCATTAGGACTAGCGGGAGGAATGAGCAGTTCTTC

size: few
V: TRBV4-3
D: .
J: TRBJ2-6
CDR3: CASSQAETSSGANVLTF
DNA: TGCGCCAGCAGCCAAGCGGAGACCTCCTCTGGGGCCAACGTCCTGACTTTC

size: .
V: TRBV6-4
D: .
J: TRBJ2-2
CDR3: CASRRESTGELFF
DNA: TGTGCCAGCAGACGTGAGTCTACCGGGGAGCTGTTTTTT

size: .
V: TRBV4-2
D: TRBD2
J: TRBJ2-3
CDR3: CASSPIAGAGDTQYF
DNA: TGTGCCAGCAGCCCGATAGCGGGGGCCGGGGATACGCAGTATTTT

size: .
V: TRBV28
D: TRBD2
J: TRBJ2-1
CDR3: CASSTWASGINEQFF
DNA: TGTGCCAGCAGTACGTGGGCTAGCGGGATCAATGAGCAGTTCTTC

size: .
V: TRBV9
D: .
J: TRBJ1-1
CDR3: CASSVGQQVNTEAFF
DNA: TGTGCCAGCAGCGTTGGGCAGCAAGTGAACACTGAAGCTTTCTTT

size: .
V: TRBV19
D: TRBD2
J: TRBJ2-1
CDR3: CASRSGWAGGGEQFF
DNA: TGTGCCAGTCGGTCCGGCTGGGCGGGAGGTGGTGAGCAGTTCTTC

size: .
V: TRBV28
D: TRBD2
J: TRBJ2-7
CDR3: CASTMPRREAYEQYF
DNA: TGTGCCAGCACTATGCCCCGCCGGGAGGCTTACGAGCAGTACTTC

size: .
V: TRBV18
D: TRBD2
J: TRBJ2-5
CDR3: CASSARGAQYF
DNA: TGTGCCAGCTCGGCTCGGGGGGCCCAGTACTTC

size: .
V: TRBV28
D: .
J: TRBJ2-7
CDR3: CASLSGAYEQYF
DNA: TGTGCCAGTCTCTCAGGGGCCTACGAGCAGTACTTC

size: .
V: TRBV28
D: .
J: TRBJ1-2
CDR3: CASRTRYGYTF
DNA: TGTGCCAGCAGGACAAGATATGGCTACACCTTC

size: .
V: TRBV7-9
D: TRBD1
J: TRBJ1-2
CDR3: CASSAGTGNQEGYTF
DNA: TGTGCCAGCAGTGCCGGGACAGGTAATCAGGAAGGCTACACCTTC

size: .
V: TRBV29-1
D: .
J: TRBJ1-1
CDR3: CSVGGTTEAFF
DNA: TGCAGCGTTGGGGGGACTACTGAAGCTTTCTTT

size: few
V: TRBV28
D: TRBD2
J: TRBJ2-3
CDR3: CASNPTLPPSGIRDF
DNA: TGTGCCAGCAATCCGACCCTGCCCCCTAGCGGGATACGGGATTTT

size: .
V: TRBV28
D: .
J: TRBJ2-1
CDR3: CALAYADSYNEQFF
DNA: TGTGCGCTCGCCTATGCGGACTCCTACAATGAGCAGTTCTTC

size: .
V: TRBV30
D: .
J: TRBJ1-1
CDR3: CAWKQAPTEAFF
DNA: TGTGCCTGGAAACAGGCTCCCACTGAAGCTTTCTTT

size: .
V: TRBV6-5
D: .
J: TRBJ2-5
CDR3: CASSYRGGSETQYF
DNA: TGTGCCAGCAGTTACAGGGGGGGATCAGAGACCCAGTACTTC

size: .
V: TRBV27
D: TRBD1
J: TRBJ1-1
CDR3: CASSTPGTVEAFF
DNA: TGTGCCAGCAGTACTCCCGGGACAGTTGAAGCTTTCTTT

size: once
V: TRBV7-3
D: .
J: TRBJ1-5
CDR3: CATPQFSNQPQHF
DNA: TGTGCCACCCCTCAGTTCTCCAATCAGCCCCAGCATTTT

size: .
V: TRBV4-1
D: .
J: TRBJ1-4
CDR3: CASSQDIASGSTNEKLFF
DNA: TGCGCCAGCAGCCAAGATATTGCGTCCGGGTCAACTAATGAAAAACTGTTTTTT

size: few
V: TRBV28
D: .
J: TRBJ1-5
CDR3: CASSTLQGNQPQHF
DNA: TGTGCCAGCAGTACCCTCCAGGGCAATCAGCCCCAGCATTTT

size: .
V: TRBV7-2
D: .
J: TRBJ2-7
CDR3: CASSPLGGSYEQYF
DNA: TGTGCCAGCAGCCCGCTAGGGGGCTCCTACGAGCAGTACTTC

size: .
V: TRBV15
D: TRBD1
J: TRBJ2-1
CDR3: CATSTGQGANEQFF
DNA: TGTGCCACCAGCACTGGACAGGGGGCGAATGAGCAGTTCTTC

size: .
V: TRBV7-2
D: TRBD2
J: TRBJ2-1
CDR3: CASSTSGGPWDNEQFF
DNA: TGTGCCAGCAGCACTAGCGGGGGCCCCTGGGACAATGAGCAGTTCTTC

size: .
V: TRBV13
D: TRBD2
J: TRBJ2-7
CDR3: CASSSGGVPLLGLAGFREQYF
DNA: TGTGCCAGCAGCTCCGGGGGGGTCCCCTTACTTGGACTAGCGGGGTTTCGCGAGCAGTACTTC

size: .
V: TRBV4-1
D: TRBD1
J: TRBJ1-1
CDR3: CASSQPDREVGAFF
DNA: TGCGCCAGCAGCCAACCCGACAGGGAAGTAGGAGCTTTCTTT

size: .
V: TRBV5-1
D: .
J: TRBJ2-4
CDR3: CASSLHPRELAKNIQYF
DNA: TGCGCCAGCAGCTTGCATCCCAGGGAACTAGCCAAAAACATTCAGTACTTC

size: .
V: TRBV5-6
D: TRBD1
J: TRBJ1-4
CDR3: CASSPRGRANEKLFF
DNA: TGTGCCAGTAGCCCTAGGGGGCGAGCTAATGAAAAACTGTTTTTT

size: .
V: TRBV11-1
D: .
J: TRBJ2-6
CDR3: CASSFSVPGANVLTF
DNA: TGTGCCAGCAGCTTCAGCGTTCCTGGGGCCAACGTCCTGACTTTC

size: .
V: TRBV5-1
D: TRBD1
J: TRBJ2-7
CDR3: CASSQQGAYEQYF
DNA: TGCGCCAGCAGCCAACAGGGGGCCTACGAGCAGTACTTC

size: few
V: TRBV6-6
D: TRBD1
J: TRBJ1-5
CDR3: CASSSGQGMPYQPQHF
DNA: TGTGCCAGCAGCTCCGGACAGGGCATGCCCTATCAGCCCCAGCATTTT

size: .
V: TRBV7-8
D: .
J: TRBJ2-7
CDR3: CASSLSWRVEQYF
DNA: TGTGCCAGCAGCTTAAGCTGGAGAGTTGAGCAGTACTTC

size: .
V: TRBV5-4
D: .
J: TRBJ2-5
CDR3: CASSLRGETQYF
DNA: TGTGCCAGCAGCTTGCGAGGAGAGACCCAGTACTTC

size: .
V: TRBV6-6
D: TRBD1
J: TRBJ1-4
CDR3: CASRGQLSEKLFF
DNA: TGTGCCAGTAGGGGACAGCTATCTGAAAAACTGTTTTTT

size: .
V: TRBV9
D: TRBD1
J: TRBJ2-7
CDR3: CASSVGTGASYEQYF
DNA: TGTGCCAGCAGCGTAGGGACAGGAGCCTCCTACGAGCAGTACTTC

size: .
V: TRBV9
D: .
J: TRBJ2-4
CDR3: CASSPSGLAKNIQYF
DNA: TGTGCCAGCAGCCCCAGCGGCCTAGCCAAAAACATTCAGTACTTC

size: .
V: TRBV7-9
D: TRBD1
J: TRBJ1-2
CDR3: CASSLAGDRGYGYTF
DNA: TGTGCCAGCAGCTTAGCCGGGGACAGGGGCTATGGCTACACCTTC